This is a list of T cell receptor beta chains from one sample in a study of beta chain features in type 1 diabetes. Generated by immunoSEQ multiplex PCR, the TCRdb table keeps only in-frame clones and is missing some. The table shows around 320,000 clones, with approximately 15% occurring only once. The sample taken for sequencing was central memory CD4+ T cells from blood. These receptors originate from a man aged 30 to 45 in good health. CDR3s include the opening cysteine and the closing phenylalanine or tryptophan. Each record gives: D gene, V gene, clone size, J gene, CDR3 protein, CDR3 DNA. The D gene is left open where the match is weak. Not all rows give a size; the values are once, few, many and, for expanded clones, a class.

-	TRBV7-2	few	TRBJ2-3	CASSMIAVLTDTQYF	TGTGCCAGCAGCATGATAGCGGTCCTCACAGATACGCAGTATTTT
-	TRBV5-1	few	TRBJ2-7	CASSVGDGPQYF	TGCGCCAGCAGCGTTGGTGACGGCCCTCAGTACTTC
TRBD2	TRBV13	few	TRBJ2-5	CASSRSGGAETQYF	TGTGCCAGCAGCCGATCCGGGGGGGCTGAGACCCAGTACTTC
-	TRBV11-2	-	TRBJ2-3	CASSQWGGRTDTQYF	TGTGCCAGCAGCCAATGGGGGGGCCGGACAGATACGCAGTATTTT
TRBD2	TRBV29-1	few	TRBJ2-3	CSVAGTSGFVVGTDTQYF	TGCAGCGTTGCCGGGACTAGCGGGTTTGTAGTTGGGACAGATACGCAGTATTTT
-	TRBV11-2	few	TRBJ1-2	CASSLERQSWGYTF	TGTGCCAGCAGCTTAGAGCGGCAGTCGTGGGGCTACACCTTC
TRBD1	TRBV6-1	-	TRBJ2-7	CASSLTGQTYEQYF	TGTGCCAGCAGTTTGACGGGACAGACCTACGAGCAGTACTTC
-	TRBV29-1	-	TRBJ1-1	CSVDTGRDTEAFF	TGCAGCGTTGATACGGGGAGGGACACTGAAGCTTTCTTT
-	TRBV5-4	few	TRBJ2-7	CASSLGAARGPSYEQYF	TGTGCCAGCAGCTTGGGGGCCGCCCGGGGGCCCTCCTACGAGCAGTACTTC
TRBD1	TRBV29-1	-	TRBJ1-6	CSVERRQGNSPLHF	TGCAGCGTTGAGAGGAGACAGGGAAATTCACCCCTCCACTTT
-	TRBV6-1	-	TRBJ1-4	CASSGGRANEKLFF	TGTGCCAGCAGTGGCGGGAGAGCAAATGAAAAACTGTTTTTT
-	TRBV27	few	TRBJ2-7	CASSFIGAVNEQYF	TGTGCCAGCAGTTTTATTGGGGCAGTGAACGAGCAGTACTTC
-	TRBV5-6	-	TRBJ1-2	CASSLPGISRDSYGYTF	TGTGCCAGCAGCTTGCCCGGGATCTCACGGGATAGCTATGGCTACACCTTC
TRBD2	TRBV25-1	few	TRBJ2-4	CASSEASGGLAKNIQYF	TGTGCCAGCAGTGAGGCTAGCGGGGGCCTAGCCAAAAACATTCAGTACTTC
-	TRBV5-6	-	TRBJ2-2	CASSLANTGELFF	TGTGCCAGCAGCTTAGCTAACACCGGGGAGCTGTTTTTT
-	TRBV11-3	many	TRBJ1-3	CASSSAGGNTIYF	TGTGCCAGCAGCTCCGCGGGGGGAAACACCATATATTTT
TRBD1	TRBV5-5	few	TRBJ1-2	CASSFTGADGYTF	TGTGCCAGCAGCTTCACAGGGGCCGATGGCTACACCTTC
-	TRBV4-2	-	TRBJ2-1	CASSQDRRSSYNEQFF	TGTGCCAGCAGCCAAGACCGGCGAAGCTCCTACAATGAGCAGTTCTTC
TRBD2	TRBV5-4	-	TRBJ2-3	CASSQELARDTQYF	TGTGCCAGCAGCCAAGAACTAGCGCGAGATACGCAGTATTTT
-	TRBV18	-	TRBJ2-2	CASSLRPGLNTGELFF	TGTGCCAGCTCACTACGTCCAGGGTTGAACACCGGGGAGCTGTTTTTT
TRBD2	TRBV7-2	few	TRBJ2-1	CASSLGLAGVLGNEQFF	TGTGCCAGCAGCTTAGGACTAGCGGGAGTTTTGGGAAATGAGCAGTTCTTC
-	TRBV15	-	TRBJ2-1	CATSSNRGGYNEQFF	TGTGCCACCAGCAGTAACAGGGGGGGCTACAATGAGCAGTTCTTC